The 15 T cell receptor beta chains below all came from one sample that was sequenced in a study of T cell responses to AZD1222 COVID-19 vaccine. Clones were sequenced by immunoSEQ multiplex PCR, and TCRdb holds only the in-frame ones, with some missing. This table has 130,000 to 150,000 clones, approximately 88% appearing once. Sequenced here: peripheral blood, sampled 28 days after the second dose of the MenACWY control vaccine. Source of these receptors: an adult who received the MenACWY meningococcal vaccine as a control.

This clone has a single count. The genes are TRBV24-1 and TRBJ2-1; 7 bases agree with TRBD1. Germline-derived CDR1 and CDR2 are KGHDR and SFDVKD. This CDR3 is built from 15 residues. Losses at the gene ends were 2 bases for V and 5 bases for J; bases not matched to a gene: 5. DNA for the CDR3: TGTGCCACCAGTGATTCGCCGGGACAGAACAATGAGCAGTTCTTC. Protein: CATSDSPGQNNEQFF.

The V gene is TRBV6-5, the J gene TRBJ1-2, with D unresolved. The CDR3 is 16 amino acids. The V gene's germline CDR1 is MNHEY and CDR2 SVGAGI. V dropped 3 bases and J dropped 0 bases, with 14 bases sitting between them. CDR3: CASSYKPRTANYGYTF. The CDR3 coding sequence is TGTGCCAGCAGTTATAAGCCGAGAACAGCTAACTATGGCTACACCTTC.

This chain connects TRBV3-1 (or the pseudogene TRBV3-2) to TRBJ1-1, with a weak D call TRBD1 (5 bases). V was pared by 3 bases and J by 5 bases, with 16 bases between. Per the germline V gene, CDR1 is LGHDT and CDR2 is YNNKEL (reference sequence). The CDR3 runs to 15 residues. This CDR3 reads CASSHGGGFGTEAFF. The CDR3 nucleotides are TGTGCCAGCAGCCATGGGGGGGGTTTTGGTACTGAAGCTTTCTTT.

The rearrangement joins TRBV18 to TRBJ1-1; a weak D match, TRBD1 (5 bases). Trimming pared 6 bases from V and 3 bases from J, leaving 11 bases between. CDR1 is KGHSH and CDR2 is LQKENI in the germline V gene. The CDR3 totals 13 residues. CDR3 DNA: TGTGCCAGCTCGGGGGTGGTAGACACTGAAGCTTTCTTT. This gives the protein CASSGVVDTEAFF.

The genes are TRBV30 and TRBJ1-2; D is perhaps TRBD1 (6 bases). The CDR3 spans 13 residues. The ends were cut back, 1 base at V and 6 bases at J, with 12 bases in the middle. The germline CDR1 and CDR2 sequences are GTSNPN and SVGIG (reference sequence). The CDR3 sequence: CAWSENRADGYTF. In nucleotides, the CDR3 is TGTGCCTGGAGTGAAAACAGGGCTGATGGCTACACCTTC.

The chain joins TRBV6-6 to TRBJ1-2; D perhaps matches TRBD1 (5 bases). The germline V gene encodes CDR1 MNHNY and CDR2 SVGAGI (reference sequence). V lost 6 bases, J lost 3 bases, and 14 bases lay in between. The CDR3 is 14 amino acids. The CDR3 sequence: CASSPGGDYYGYTF. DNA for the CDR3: TGTGCCAGCAGCCCCGGAGGGGACTACTATGGCTACACCTTC.

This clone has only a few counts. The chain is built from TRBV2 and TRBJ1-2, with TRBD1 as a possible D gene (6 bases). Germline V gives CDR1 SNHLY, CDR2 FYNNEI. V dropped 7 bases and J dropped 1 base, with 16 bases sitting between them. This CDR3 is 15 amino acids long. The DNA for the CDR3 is TGTGCCAGCACCGACCTTGCAGGGGTTAACTATGGCTACACCTTC. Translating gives CASTDLAGVNYGYTF. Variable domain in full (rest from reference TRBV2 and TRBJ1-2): EPEVTQTPSHQVTQMGQEVILRCVPISNHLYFYWYRQILGQKVEFLVSFYNNEISEKSEIFDDQFSVERPDGSNFTLKIRSTKLEDSAMYFCASTDLAGVNYGYTFGSGTRLTVV.

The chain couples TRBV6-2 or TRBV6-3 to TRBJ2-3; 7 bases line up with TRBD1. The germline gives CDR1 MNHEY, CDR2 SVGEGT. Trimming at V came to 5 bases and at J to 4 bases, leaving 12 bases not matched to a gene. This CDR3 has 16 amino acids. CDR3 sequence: CASSPAGTAGADTQYF. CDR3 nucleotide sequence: TGTGCCAGCAGTCCCGCCGGGACAGCCGGGGCAGATACGCAGTATTTT.

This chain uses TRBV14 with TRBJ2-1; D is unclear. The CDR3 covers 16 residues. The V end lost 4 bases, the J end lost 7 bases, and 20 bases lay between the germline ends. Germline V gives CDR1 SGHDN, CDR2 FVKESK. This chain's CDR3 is CASSLAGTVIENEQFF. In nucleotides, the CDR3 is TGTGCCAGCAGCCTAGCAGGAACAGTCATAGAAAATGAGCAGTTCTTC.

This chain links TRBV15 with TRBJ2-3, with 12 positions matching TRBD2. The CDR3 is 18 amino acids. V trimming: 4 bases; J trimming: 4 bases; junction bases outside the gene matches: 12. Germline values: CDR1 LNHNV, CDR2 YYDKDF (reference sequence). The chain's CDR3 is CATSKGAASGGAPDTQYF. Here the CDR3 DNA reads TGTGCCACCAGCAAGGGGGCGGCTAGCGGGGGGGCCCCAGATACGCAGTATTTT.

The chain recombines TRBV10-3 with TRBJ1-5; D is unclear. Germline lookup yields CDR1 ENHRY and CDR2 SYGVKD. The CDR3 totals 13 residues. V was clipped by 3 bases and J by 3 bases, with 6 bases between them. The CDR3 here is CAISDTYNQPQHF. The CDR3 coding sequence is TGTGCCATCAGTGACACCTACAATCAGCCCCAGCATTTT.

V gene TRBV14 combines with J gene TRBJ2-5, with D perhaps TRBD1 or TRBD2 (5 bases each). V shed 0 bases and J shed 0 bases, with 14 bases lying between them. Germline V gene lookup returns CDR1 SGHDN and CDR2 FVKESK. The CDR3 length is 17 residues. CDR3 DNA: TGTGCCAGCAGCCAAGAAGTCTACCGGGGCCACCAAGAGACCCAGTACTTC. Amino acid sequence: CASSQEVYRGHQETQYF. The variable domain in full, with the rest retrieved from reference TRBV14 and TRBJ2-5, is EAGVTQFPSHSVIEKGQTVTLRCDPISGHDNLYWYRRVMGKEIKFLLHFVKESKQDESGMPNNRFLAERTGGTYSTLKVQPAELEDSGVYFCASSQEVYRGHQETQYFGPGTRLLVL.

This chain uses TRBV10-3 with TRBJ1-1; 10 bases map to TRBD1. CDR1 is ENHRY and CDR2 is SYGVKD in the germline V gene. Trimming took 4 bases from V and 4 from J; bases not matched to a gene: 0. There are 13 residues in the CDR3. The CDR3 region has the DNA TGTGCCATCAGTGGGACAGGGGGCACTGAAGCTTTCTTT. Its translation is CAISGTGGTEAFF.

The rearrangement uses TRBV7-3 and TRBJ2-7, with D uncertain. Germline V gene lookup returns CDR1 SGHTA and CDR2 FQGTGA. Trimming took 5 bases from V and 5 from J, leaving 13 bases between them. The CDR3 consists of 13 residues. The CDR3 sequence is CASSPAEGNEQYF. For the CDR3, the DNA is TGTGCCAGCAGCCCGGCCGAAGGGAACGAGCAGTACTTC.

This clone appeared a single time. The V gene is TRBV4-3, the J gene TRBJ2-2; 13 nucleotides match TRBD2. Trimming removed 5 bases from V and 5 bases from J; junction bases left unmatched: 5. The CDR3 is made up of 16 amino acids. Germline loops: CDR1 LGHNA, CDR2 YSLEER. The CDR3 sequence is CASSTRLAGGTGELFF. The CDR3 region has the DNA TGCGCCAGCAGCACCCGACTAGCGGGAGGAACCGGGGAGCTGTTTTTT.